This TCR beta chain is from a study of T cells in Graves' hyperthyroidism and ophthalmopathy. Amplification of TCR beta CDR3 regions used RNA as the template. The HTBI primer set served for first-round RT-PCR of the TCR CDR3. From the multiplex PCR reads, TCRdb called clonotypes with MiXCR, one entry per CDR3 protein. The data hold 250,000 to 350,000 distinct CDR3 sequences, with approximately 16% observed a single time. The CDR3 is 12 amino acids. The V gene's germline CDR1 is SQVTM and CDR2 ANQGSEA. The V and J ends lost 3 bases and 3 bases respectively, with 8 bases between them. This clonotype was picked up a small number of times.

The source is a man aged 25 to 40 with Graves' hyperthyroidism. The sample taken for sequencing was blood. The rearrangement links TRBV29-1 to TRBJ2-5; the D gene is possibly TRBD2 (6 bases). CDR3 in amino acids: CSVEPGEETQYF. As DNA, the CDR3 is TGCAGCGTTGAGCCGGGAGAAGAGACCCAGTACTTC. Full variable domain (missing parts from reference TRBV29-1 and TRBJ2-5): SAVISQKPSRDICQRGTSLTIQCQVDSQVTMMFWYRQQPGQSLTLIATANQGSEATYESGFVIDKFPISRPNLTFSTLTVSNMSPEDSSIYLCSVEPGEETQYFGPGTRLLVL.